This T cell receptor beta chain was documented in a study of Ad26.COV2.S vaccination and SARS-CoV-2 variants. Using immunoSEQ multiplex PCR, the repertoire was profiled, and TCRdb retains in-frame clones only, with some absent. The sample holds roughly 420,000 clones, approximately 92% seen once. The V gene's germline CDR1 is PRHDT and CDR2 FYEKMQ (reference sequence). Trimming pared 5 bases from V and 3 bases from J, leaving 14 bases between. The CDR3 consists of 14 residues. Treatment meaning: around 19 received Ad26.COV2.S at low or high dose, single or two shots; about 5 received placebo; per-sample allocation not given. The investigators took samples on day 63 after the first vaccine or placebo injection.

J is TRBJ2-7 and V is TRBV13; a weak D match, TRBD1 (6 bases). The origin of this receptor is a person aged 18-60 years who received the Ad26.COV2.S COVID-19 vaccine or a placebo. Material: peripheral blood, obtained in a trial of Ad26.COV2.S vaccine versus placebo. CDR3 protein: CASSPLTGIYEQYF. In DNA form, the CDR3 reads TGTGCCAGCAGCCCCCTGACAGGAATCTACGAGCAGTACTTC.